Following are 5 T cell receptor beta chains from one sample sequenced in a study of T cells after posttransplantation cyclophosphamide. Busulfan-fludarabine conditioning, marrow transplant, and cyclophosphamide on days +3 and +4 were administered. The table came from immunoSEQ multiplex PCR; TCRdb's copy has only in-frame clones and leaves some out. The sample yields just under 20,000 clones, 87% seen once. The sequencing here drew on PBMCs, taken after allogeneic stem cell transplant with posttransplant cyclophosphamide. All receptors derive from a female patient aged 35-55 years who received an allogeneic stem cell transplant from a related donor, was CMV-positive, and had no GVHD. Some T cells may be the graft donor's.

The chain uses TRBV28 and TRBJ2-7, with D possibly being TRBD1 (5 bases). The germline gives CDR1 MDHEN, CDR2 SYDVKM. The CDR3 totals 14 residues. V dropped 3 bases and J dropped 7 bases, with 16 bases sitting between them. Written as DNA, the CDR3 is TGTGCCAGCAGTTTGGCATCAGGGAAGAAGGAGCAGTACTTC. This translates into CASSLASGKKEQYF.

V usage is TRBV28 and J usage is TRBJ1-5; 9 bases map to TRBD1. The CDR3 loop spans 15 amino acids. The V segment lost 6 bases and the J segment 7 bases; nucleotides outside the gene matches: 10. The germline gives CDR1 MDHEN, CDR2 SYDVKM. CDR3 sequence reads: CASSGTGGAKQPQHF. For the CDR3, the DNA is TGTGCCAGCAGCGGTACAGGGGGCGCGAAGCAGCCCCAGCATTTT.

This clone was observed once. The chain combines TRBV18 with TRBJ1-2, with a tentative D call TRBD1 (6 bases). There are 15 residues in the CDR3. Looked up from germline, CDR1 is KGHSH and CDR2 is LQKENI. The V end lost 0 bases, the J end lost 5 bases, and 13 bases lay between the germline ends. This chain's CDR3 is CASSPPLGAGYGYTF. The CDR3 region has the DNA TGTGCCAGCTCACCACCGTTGGGGGCTGGGTATGGCTACACCTTC. Using reference TRBV18 and TRBJ1-2 for the parts outside the CDR3, the full variable domain is NAGVMQNPRHLVRRRGQEARLRCSPMKGHSHVYWYRQLPEEGLKFMVYLQKENIIDESGMPKERFSAEFPKEGPSILRIQQVVRGDSAAYFCASSPPLGAGYGYTFGSGTRLTVV.

This rearrangement joins TRBV27 to TRBJ2-7; TRBD2 matches 12 bases. This CDR3 has 17 amino acids. With 5 bases clipped from V and 3 bases from J, the junction kept 11 bases outside the gene matches. Per the germline V gene, CDR1 is MNHEY and CDR2 is SMNVEV (reference sequence). Written as DNA, the CDR3 is TGTGCCAGCAGTACCCTAGCGGGAGGGCCGAGAAGCTACGAGCAGTACTTC. Protein: CASSTLAGGPRSYEQYF.

This sequence joins TRBV28 and TRBJ2-7; 9 bases are shared with TRBD1. Trimming took 5 bases from V and 6 from J; bases not matched to a gene: 5. The germline V gene encodes CDR1 MDHEN and CDR2 SYDVKM. The CDR3 runs to 13 residues. This chain's CDR3 is CASSQGQGAEQYF. CDR3 sequence (DNA): TGTGCCAGCAGTCAGGGACAGGGAGCCGAGCAGTACTTC.